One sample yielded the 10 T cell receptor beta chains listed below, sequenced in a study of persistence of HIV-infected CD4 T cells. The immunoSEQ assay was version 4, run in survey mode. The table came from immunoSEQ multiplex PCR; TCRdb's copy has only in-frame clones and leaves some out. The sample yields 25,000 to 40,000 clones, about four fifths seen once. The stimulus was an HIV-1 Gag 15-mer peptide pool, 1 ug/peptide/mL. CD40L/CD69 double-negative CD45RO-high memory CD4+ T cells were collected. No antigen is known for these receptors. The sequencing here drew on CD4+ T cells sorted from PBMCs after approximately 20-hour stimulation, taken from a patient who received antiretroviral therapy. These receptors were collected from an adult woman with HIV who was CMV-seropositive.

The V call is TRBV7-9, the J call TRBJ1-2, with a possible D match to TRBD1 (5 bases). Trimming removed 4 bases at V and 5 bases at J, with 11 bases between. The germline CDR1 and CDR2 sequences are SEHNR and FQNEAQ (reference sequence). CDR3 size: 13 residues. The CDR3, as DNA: TGTGCCAGCAGCTCCCCCGGGGGTTATGGCTACACCTTC. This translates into CASSSPGGYGYTF.

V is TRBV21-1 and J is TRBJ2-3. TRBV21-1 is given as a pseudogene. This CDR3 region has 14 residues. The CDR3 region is CASSQGRGTDTQYF. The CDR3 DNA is TGTGCCAGCAGCCAAGGGCGTGGCACAGATACGCAGTATTTT.

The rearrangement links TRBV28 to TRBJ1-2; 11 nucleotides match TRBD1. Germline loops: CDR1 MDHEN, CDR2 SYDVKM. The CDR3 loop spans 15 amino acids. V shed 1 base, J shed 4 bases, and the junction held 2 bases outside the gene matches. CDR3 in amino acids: CASSLFGQGAYGYTF. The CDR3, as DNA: TGTGCCAGCAGTTTATTTGGACAGGGGGCCTATGGCTACACCTTC.

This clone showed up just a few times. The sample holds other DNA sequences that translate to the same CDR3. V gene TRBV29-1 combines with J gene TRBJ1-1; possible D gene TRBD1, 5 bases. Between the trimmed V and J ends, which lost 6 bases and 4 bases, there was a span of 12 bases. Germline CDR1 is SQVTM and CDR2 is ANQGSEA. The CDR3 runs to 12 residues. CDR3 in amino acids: CSVRGAGTEAFF. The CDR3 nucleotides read TGCAGCGTGAGAGGGGCAGGCACTGAAGCTTTCTTT.

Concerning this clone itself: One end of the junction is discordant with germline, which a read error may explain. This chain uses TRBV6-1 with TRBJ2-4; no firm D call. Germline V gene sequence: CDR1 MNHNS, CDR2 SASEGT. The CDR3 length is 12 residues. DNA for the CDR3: TGTGCCAGCAGTGAGGGTAGAACATCTCAAAACTTC. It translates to CASSEGRTSQNF.

The CDR3 nucleotides are TGTGCCAGCAGCCAAAACCCGGGACCTGAGGGTCAGCAGTACTTC. It yields the protein CASSQNPGPEGQQYF. The genes are TRBV3-1 (or the pseudogene TRBV3-2) and TRBJ2-7, with D perhaps TRBD1 or TRBD2 (5 bases each). V lost 2 bases, J lost 8 bases, and 19 bases lay in between. The V gene's germline CDR1 is LGHDT and CDR2 YNNKEL (reference sequence). The CDR3 spans 15 residues.

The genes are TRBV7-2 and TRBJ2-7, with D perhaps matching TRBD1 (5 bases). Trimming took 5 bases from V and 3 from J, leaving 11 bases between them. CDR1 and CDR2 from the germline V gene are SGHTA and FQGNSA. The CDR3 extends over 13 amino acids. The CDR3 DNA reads TGTGCCAGCAGCGGTAAGGGGATCTACGAGCAGTACTTC. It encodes CASSGKGIYEQYF.

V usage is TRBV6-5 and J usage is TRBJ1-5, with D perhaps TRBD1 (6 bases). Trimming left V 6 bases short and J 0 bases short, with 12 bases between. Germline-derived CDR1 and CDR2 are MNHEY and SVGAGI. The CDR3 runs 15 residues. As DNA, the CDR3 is TGTGCCAGCAGGGGACAACCCAATAGCAATCAGCCCCAGCATTTT. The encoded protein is CASRGQPNSNQPQHF.

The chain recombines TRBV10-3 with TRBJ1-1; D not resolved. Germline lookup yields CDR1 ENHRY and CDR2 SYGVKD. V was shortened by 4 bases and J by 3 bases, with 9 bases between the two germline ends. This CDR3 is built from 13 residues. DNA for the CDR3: TGTGCCATCAGTGCTCATAAGGACACTGAAGCTTTCTTT. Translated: CAISAHKDTEAFF.

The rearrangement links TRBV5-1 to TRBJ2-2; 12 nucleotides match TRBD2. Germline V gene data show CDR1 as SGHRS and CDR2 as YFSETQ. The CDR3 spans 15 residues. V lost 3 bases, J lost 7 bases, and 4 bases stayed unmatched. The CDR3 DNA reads TGCGCCAGCAGCTGGACTAGCGGGACGGGCGGGGAGCTGTTTTTT. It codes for CASSWTSGTGGELFF.